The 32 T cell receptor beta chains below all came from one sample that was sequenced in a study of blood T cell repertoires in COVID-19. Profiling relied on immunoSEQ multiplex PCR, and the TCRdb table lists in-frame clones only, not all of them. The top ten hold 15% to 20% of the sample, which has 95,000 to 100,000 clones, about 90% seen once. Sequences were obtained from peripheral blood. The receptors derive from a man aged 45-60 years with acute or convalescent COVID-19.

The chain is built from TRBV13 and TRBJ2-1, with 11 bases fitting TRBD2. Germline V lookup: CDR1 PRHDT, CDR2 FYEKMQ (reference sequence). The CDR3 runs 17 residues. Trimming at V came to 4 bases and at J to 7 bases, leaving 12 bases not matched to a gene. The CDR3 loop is CASSSLPLAGGRNEQFF. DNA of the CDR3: TGTGCCAGCAGCTCCCTACCCCTAGCGGGGGGCCGAAATGAGCAGTTCTTC.

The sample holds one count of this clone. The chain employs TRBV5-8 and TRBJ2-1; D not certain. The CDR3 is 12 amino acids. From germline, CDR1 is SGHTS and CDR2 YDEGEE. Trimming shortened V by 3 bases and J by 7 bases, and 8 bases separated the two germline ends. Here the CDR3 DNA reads TGTGCCAGCAGCTCGCGGTCAAATGAGCAGTTCTTC. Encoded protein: CASSSRSNEQFF.

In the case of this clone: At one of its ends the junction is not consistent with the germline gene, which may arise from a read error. This chain's CDR3 is CASSSQIQGVRIF. The CDR3 bases are TGTGCCAGCAGCTCCCAAATTCAGGGGGTGAGGATCTTT. The chain carries TRBV7-3 and TRBJ1-1; 7 bases match TRBD1. The CDR3 consists of 13 residues. Germline V gene lookup returns CDR1 SGHTA and CDR2 FQGTGA.

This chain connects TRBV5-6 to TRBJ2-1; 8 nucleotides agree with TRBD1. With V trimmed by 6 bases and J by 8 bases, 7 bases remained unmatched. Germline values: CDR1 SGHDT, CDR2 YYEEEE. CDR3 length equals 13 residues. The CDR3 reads CASKMTGVDEQFF. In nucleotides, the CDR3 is TGTGCCAGCAAGATGACAGGGGTTGATGAGCAGTTCTTC.

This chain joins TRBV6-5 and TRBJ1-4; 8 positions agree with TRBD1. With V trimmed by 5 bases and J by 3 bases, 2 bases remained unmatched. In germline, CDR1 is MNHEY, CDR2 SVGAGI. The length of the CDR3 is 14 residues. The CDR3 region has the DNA TGTGCCAGCAGTCCGGACAGGGCTAATGAAAAACTGTTTTTT. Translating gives CASSPDRANEKLFF.

CDR3 sequence (DNA): TGTGCCTGGAGTAGAGGTTCAACTAATGAAAAACTGTTTTTT. Protein product: CAWSRGSTNEKLFF. The chain has TRBV30 and TRBJ1-4; D uncertain. The CDR3 is made up of 14 amino acids. V dropped 2 bases and J dropped 0 bases, with 7 bases sitting between them. Germline lookup yields CDR1 GTSNPN and CDR2 SVGIG (reference sequence).

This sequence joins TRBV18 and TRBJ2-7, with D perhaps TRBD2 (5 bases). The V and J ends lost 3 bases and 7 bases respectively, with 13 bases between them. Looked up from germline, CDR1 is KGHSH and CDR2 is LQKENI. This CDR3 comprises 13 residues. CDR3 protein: CASSPESGWEQYF. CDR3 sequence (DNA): TGTGCCAGCTCACCGGAATCGGGGTGGGAGCAGTACTTC.

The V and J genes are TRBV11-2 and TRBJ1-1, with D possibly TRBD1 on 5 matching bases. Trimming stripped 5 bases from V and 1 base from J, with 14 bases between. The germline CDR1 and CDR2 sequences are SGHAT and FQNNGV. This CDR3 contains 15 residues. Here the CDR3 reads CASSIPIQGNTEAFF. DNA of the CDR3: TGTGCCAGCAGCATACCGATCCAGGGGAACACTGAAGCTTTCTTT. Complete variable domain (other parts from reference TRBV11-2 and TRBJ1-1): EAGVAQSPRYKIIEKRQSVAFWCNPISGHATLYWYQQILGQGPKLLIQFQNNGVVDDSQLPKDRFSAERLKGVDSTLKIQPAKLEDSAVYLCASSIPIQGNTEAFFGQGTRLTVV.

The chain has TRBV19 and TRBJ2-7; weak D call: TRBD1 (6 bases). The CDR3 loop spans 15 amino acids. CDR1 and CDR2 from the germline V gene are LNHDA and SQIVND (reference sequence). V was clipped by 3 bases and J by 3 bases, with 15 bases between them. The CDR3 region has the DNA TGTGCCAGTAGTATCCCAGGCACAGGGAACTACGAGCAGTACTTC. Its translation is CASSIPGTGNYEQYF. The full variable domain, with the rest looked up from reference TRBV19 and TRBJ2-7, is DGGITQSPKYLFRKEGQNVTLSCEQNLNHDAMYWYRQDPGQGLRLIYYSQIVNDFQKGDIAEGYSVSREKKESFPLTVTSAQKNPTAFYLCASSIPGTGNYEQYFGPGTRLTVT.

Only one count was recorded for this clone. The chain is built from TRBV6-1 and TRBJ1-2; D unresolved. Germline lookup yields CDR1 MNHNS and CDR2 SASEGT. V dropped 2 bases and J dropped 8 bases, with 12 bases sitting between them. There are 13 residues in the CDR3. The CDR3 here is CASSELAVGGYTF. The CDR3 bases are TGTGCCAGCAGTGAACTTGCGGTTGGGGGCTACACCTTC.

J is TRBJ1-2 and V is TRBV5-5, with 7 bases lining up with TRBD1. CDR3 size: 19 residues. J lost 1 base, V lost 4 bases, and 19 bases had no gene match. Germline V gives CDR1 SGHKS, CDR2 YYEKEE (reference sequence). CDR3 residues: CASSRRDSPVGDGNYGYTF. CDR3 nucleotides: TGTGCCAGCAGCCGACGGGACAGCCCTGTTGGGGACGGTAACTATGGCTACACCTTC.

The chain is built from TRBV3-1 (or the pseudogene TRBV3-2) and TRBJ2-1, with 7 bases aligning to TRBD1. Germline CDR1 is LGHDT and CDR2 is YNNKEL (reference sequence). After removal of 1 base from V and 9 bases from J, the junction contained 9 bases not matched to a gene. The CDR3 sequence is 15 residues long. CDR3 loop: CASSQVQSRDSEQFF. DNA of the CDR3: TGTGCCAGCAGCCAAGTCCAAAGCCGGGACAGTGAGCAGTTCTTC.

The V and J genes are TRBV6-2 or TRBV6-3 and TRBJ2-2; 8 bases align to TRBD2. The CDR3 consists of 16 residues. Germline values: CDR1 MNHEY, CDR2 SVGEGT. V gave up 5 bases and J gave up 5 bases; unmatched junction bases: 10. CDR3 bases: TGTGCCAGCAGTCCGTGGGCGGGGGGAGGAACCGGGGAGCTGTTTTTT. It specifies CASSPWAGGGTGELFF.

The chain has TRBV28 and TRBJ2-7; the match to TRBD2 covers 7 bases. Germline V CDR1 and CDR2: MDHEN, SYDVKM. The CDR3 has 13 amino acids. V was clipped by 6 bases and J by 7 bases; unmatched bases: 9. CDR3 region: CASSRPGGKEQYF. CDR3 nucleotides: TGTGCCAGCAGCCGCCCGGGGGGTAAGGAGCAGTACTTC.

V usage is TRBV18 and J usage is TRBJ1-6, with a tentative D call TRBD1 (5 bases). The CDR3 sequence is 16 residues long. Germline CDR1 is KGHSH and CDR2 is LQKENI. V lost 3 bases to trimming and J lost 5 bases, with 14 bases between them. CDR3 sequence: CASSPGQWGDNSPLHF. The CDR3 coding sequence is TGTGCCAGCTCACCGGGGCAGTGGGGGGATAATTCACCCCTCCACTTT.

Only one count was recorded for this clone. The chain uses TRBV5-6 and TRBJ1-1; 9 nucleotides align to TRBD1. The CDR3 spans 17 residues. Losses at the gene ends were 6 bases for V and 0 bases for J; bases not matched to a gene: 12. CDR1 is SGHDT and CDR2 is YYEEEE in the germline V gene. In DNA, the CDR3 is TGTGCCAGCATCGGACAGGGGACGAATAACATGAACACTGAAGCTTTCTTT. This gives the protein CASIGQGTNNMNTEAFF.

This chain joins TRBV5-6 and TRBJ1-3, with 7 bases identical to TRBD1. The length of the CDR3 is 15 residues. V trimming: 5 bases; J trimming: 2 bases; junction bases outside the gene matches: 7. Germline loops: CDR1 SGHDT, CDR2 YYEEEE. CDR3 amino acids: CASSFQGTAGNTIYF. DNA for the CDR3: TGTGCCAGCAGTTTTCAGGGGACAGCTGGAAACACCATATATTTT.

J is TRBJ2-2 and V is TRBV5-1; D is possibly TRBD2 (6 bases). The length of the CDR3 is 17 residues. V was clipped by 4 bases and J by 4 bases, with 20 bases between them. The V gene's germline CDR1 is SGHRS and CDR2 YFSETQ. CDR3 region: CASSLQPGREVTGELFF. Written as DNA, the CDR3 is TGCGCCAGCAGCCTACAACCCGGCAGGGAGGTCACCGGGGAGCTGTTTTTT.

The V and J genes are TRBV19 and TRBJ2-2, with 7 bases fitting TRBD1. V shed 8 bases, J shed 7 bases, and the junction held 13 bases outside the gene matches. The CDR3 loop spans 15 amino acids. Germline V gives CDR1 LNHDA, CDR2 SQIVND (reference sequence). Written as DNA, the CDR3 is TGTGCCAGTCGCCTCCTACAGGGGTTGGGCGGGGAGCTGTTTTTT. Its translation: CASRLLQGLGGELFF.

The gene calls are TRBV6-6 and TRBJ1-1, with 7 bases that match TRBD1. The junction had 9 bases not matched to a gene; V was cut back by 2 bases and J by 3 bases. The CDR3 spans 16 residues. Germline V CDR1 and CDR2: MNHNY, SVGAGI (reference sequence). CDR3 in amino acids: CASSYPLKGADTEAFF. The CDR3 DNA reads TGTGCCAGCAGTTACCCCTTGAAGGGGGCGGACACTGAAGCTTTCTTT.

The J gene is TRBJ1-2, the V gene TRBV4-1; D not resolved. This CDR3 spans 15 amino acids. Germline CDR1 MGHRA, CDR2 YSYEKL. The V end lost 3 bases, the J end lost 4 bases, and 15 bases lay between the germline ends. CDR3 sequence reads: CASSQTPWAGYGYTF. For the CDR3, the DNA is TGCGCCAGCAGCCAGACCCCATGGGCGGGCTATGGCTACACCTTC.

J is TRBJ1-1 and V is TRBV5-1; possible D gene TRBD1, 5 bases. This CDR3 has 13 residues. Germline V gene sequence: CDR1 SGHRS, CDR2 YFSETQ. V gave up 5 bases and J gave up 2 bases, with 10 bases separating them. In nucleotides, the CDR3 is TGCGCCAGCAGAAGGACACCAAACACTGAAGCTTTCTTT. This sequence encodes CASRRTPNTEAFF. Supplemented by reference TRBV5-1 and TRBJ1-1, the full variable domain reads KAGVTQTPRYLIKTRGQQVTLSCSPISGHRSVSWYQQTPGQGLQFLFEYFSETQRNKGNFPGRFSGRQFSNSRSEMNVSTLELGDSALYLCASRRTPNTEAFFGQGTRLTVV.

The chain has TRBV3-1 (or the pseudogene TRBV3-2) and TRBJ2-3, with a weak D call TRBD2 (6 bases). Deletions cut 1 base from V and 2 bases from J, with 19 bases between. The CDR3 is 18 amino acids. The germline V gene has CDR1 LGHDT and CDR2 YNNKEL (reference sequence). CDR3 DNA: TGTGCCAGCAGCCAAGCCTCGCGTGGGGGGAGCGTCACAGATACGCAGTATTTT. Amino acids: CASSQASRGGSVTDTQYF.

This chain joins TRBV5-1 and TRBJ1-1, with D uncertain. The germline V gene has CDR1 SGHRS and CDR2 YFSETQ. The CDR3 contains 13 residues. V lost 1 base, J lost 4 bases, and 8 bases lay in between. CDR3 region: CASSLSGPTEAFF. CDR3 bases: TGCGCCAGCAGCTTGTCCGGTCCCACTGAAGCTTTCTTT. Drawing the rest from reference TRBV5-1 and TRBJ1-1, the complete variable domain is KAGVTQTPRYLIKTRGQQVTLSCSPISGHRSVSWYQQTPGQGLQFLFEYFSETQRNKGNFPGRFSGRQFSNSRSEMNVSTLELGDSALYLCASSLSGPTEAFFGQGTRLTVV.

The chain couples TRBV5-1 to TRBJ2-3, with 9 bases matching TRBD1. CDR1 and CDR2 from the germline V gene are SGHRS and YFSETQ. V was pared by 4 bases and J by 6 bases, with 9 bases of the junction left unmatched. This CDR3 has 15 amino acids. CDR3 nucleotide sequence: TGCGCCAGCAGCGTCACAGGGGGCGAGTACGATACGCAGTATTTT. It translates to CASSVTGGEYDTQYF.

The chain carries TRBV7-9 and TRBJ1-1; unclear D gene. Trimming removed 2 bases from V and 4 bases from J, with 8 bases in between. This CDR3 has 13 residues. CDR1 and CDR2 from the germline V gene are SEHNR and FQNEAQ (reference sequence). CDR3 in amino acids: CASSLNGLTEAFF. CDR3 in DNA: TGTGCCAGCAGCTTAAACGGACTCACTGAAGCTTTCTTT.

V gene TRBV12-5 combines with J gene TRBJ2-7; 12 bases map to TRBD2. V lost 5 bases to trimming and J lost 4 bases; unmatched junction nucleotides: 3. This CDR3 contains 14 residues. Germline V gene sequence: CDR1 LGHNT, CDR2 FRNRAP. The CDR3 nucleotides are TGTGCTAGTGGTGGACTAGCGGGGAGTTACGAGCAGTACTTC. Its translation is CASGGLAGSYEQYF.

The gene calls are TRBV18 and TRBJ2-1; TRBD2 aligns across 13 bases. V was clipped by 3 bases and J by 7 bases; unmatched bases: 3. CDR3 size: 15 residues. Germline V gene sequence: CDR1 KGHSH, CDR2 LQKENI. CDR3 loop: CASSPGLAGLNEQFF. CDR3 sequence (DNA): TGTGCCAGCTCACCGGGACTAGCGGGGTTAAATGAGCAGTTCTTC.

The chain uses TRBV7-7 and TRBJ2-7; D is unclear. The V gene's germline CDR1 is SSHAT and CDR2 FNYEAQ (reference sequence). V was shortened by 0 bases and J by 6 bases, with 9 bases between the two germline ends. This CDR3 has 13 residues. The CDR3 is CASSLAPGAEQYF. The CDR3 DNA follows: TGTGCCAGCAGCTTAGCACCCGGAGCCGAGCAGTACTTC. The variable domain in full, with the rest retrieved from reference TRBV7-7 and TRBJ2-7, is GAGVSQSPRYKVTKRGQDVTLRCDPISSHATLYWYQQALGQGPEFLTYFNYEAQPDKSGLPSDRFSAERPEGSISTLTIQRTEQRDSAMYRCASSLAPGAEQYFGPGTRLTVT.

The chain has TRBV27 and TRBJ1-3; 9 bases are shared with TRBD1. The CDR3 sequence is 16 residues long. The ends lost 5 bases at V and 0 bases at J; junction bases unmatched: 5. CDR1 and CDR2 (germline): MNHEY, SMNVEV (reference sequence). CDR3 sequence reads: CASSPGQGFSGNTIYF. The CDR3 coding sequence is TGTGCCAGCAGTCCGGGACAGGGTTTCTCTGGAAACACCATATATTTT.

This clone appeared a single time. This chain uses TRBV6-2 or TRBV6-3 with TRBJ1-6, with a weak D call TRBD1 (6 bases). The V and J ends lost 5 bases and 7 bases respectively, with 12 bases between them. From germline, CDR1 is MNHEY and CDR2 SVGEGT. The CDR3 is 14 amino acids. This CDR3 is CASSRPGANSPLHF. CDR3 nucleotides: TGTGCCAGCAGTAGACCAGGGGCCAATTCACCCCTCCACTTT.

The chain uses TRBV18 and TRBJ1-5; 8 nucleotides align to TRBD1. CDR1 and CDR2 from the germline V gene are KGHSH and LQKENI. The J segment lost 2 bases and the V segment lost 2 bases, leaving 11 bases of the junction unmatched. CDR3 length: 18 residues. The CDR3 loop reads CASSPSTGGGSGNQPQHF. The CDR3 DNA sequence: TGTGCCAGCTCACCAAGCACAGGGGGAGGGTCGGGCAATCAGCCCCAGCATTTT. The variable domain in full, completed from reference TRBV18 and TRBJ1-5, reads NAGVMQNPRHLVRRRGQEARLRCSPMKGHSHVYWYRQLPEEGLKFMVYLQKENIIDESGMPKERFSAEFPKEGPSILRIQQVVRGDSAAYFCASSPSTGGGSGNQPQHFGDGTRLSIL.